Reported below is one T cell receptor beta chain. The sample originates from a study of blood T cell repertoires in COVID-19. About the study: Acute-phase and convalescent COVID-19 samples originated in the United States, Italy and Spain. The cDNA or gDNA used as material had been derived from T cells, B-cell-depleted T cells, or PBMCs.

Per the original methods: For nucleated cells, counts were estimated from reference gene primer amplification. Assay: immunoSEQ multiplex PCR; the TCRdb copy retains only in-frame clones and omits some. V and J calls and clone size are given by that table; D and trimming were obtained from the DNA. The sample shows fewer than 50,000 clones, around four fifths of them seen only once. With V trimmed by 3 bases and J by 2 bases, 10 bases remained unmatched. Looked up from germline, CDR1 is MGHRA and CDR2 is YSYEKL. This CDR3 spans 16 amino acids. This chain uses TRBV4-1 with TRBJ2-7; 7 bases match TRBD1. The TCR sequence derives from a man aged 55 to 70 with COVID-19, enrolled during active disease. The material sequenced was peripheral blood. CDR3 coding DNA: TGCGCCAGCAGCCATGGAGAACGGGACAGAGCCTACGAGCAGTACTTC. Its translation: CASSHGERDRAYEQYF.